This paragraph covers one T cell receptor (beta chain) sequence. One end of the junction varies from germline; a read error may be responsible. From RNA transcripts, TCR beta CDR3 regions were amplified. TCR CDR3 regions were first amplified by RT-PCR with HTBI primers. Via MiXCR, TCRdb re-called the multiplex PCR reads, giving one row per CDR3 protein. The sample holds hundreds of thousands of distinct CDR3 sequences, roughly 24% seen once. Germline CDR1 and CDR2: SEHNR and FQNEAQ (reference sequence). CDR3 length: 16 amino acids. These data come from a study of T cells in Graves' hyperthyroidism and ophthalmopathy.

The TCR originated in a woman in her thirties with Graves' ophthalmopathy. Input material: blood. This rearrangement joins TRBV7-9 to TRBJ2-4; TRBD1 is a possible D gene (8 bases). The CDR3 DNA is TGTGCCAGCAGCTCGGACAGGGAGGGGGCCAAAAACATTAAGTACTTC. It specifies CASSSDREGAKNIKYF.